This TCR beta chain appears in the sequencing data of a study of cytomegalovirus exposure and HLA in healthy donors listed by TCRdb under 2017. At the level of the whole study: An earlier analysis of 550 to 700 of the donors reported more than 250 Gb of sequence data and 100 million to 140 million unique TCR beta sequences from about 200 million T cells. Roughly 300 gigabases of sequencing data and tens of millions of unique TCR sequences were included in an early release covering 500 to 750 HLA-typed donors. Of the 300 to 500 genotyped donors, over 80% were placed in the genetic ancestry cluster associated with self-reported Caucasian donors. The study was designed to test whether signatures of past pathogen exposure could be identified by cataloging public T cell receptors. The study used immunosequencing to profile the T cell repertoires of around 600 subjects and linked those repertoires to cytomegalovirus serostatus. Besides the first cohort of 500 to 700 subjects, a separate validation cohort made up of over 100 different subjects was used. The study combined high-throughput TCR immunosequencing, statistical association of individual TCRs with disease status, and machine learning to predict cytomegalovirus infection status. A later analysis re-analyzed previously published TCR beta repertoires from 660 or so donors and added high-resolution HLA genotyping to study TCR occurrence patterns. Rather than using new phenotypic data, the later analysis identified candidate immune exposures from TCR beta sequences and from how often those sequences occurred across donors. An earlier analysis of around 580 of the donors used high-throughput TCR beta sequencing to judge whether each TCR beta V gene segment behaved as functional or pseudogenic. Donor age, sex, ethnicity and CMV serostatus were collected together with the repertoire data. A later genetic analysis used genome-wide SNP genotypes for about 60% of the roughly 700 donors, treating that subset as a discovery cohort. All discovery cohort repertoires had been generated on a single sequencing platform. Class I and class II HLA loci were covered by the typing at four-digit resolution. The number of donors typed differed by locus, with 629-630 for A, B, C, DRB1 and DQB1, 522 for DQA1, approximately 570 for DPA1, and 400 to 490 for DPB1. Roughly 5 DR-DQ haplotypes were handled as single units for association and clustering, since linkage in the cohort was strong. Across about 370 genotyped donors of the cohort, an average of about 240,000 unique TCR beta nucleotide sequences per donor were sequenced, and around 19% of those sequences were non-productive. General study outcomes and caveats: Because HLA typing was missing for some donors at each locus, association tests included only the typed subset. The presence/absence analyses assumed that sequencing depth was roughly uniform across donors, and that assumption may not be true. In a later analysis, most CMV-associated TCR beta chains were found to appear HLA-restricted, with HLA associations seemingly driven largely by CMV exposure. Most TCR sequences were seen in very few donors, while some public TCRs were found in many individuals. Cytomegalovirus status was reported to be diagnosed by the classifier with high specificity and sensitivity in both the original and validation cohorts. The study listed 150 to 200 TCR beta chains as associated with cytomegalovirus. In a later analysis, HLA-associated TCR beta chains showed more clonal expansion and lower generation probabilities than non-associated chains that were equally common. In an earlier analysis of roughly 560 of the donors, most TCR beta V segments were observed in productive rearrangements about 87% or about 30% of the time, broadly matching IMGT annotations. According to a later genetic analysis, donors in an Asian-associated ancestry cluster had fewer N-insertions in productive TCRs than the approximately 650-donor mean. According to a later analysis, TCR association rates differed among HLA loci, with DRB1 alleles showing the most associated TCRs and HLA-C alleles showing the fewest. The authors suggested that the approach could potentially be generalized to other disease states and immunological phenotypes. A further reported finding was that TCR beta sequences accurately predicted the HLA-A and HLA-B alleles for most subjects in the first cohort. Correlated functional status among segregating V segments might be attributable to linkage disequilibrium, but an unknown experimental factor could not be ruled out. When HLA alleles, especially DR and DQ, strongly co-occurred, TCR associations were difficult to assign to individual alleles. According to a later analysis, parvovirus B19, influenza, CMV and Epstein-Barr virus appeared linked to several top co-occurrence clusters. Because counts were too low, 15 to 20 rarely observed V segments, including chromosome 9 orphons, were left out of the earlier analysis of approximately 500 of the donors. Only TCR beta chains were sequenced in this cohort, and the absence of alpha or paired-chain data limited detectable features. In vitro tests confirmed that a few of the cytomegalovirus-associated TCR beta chains recognize cytomegalovirus antigens. For the cohort, immune exposure information was limited to CMV serostatus. Some IMGT-functional V segments, including TRBV6-2 and TRBV6-3, could not be told apart with the 87-base-pair reads, so those segments were excluded. A later genetic analysis associated a missense DCLRE1C variant with V-gene and J-gene trimming of TCR beta chains, and an independent cohort replicated the association. A group of highly shared sequence variants was considered likely to be a technical artifact of the sequencing pipeline. At a false discovery rate of 0.05, a later analysis linked 15,000 to 20,000 TCR beta sequences to specific HLA alleles.

Receptor amplification or capture employed the immunoSEQ multiplex PCR assay. For the multiplex PCR, a mixture combining 60 forward primers for TCR Vbeta segments and 13 reverse primers for TCR Jbeta segments was used. The CDR3 region of rearranged TCR beta genes was amplified from genomic DNA with a multiplex PCR assay. The amplified TCR beta libraries were sequenced on the Illumina HiSeq System as 87-base-pair reads. In the original analysis: A later analysis tallied roughly 76 million unique TCR beta chains across the 666 repertoires, and some 12 million of those chains were shared by two or more donors. To remove PCR and sequencing errors, raw reads were error-corrected and collapsed into unique sequences using a nearest-neighbor algorithm that merged closely related sequences. CDR3 sequences were aligned to IMGT reference sequences to assign V, D and J gene segments. For a sequence to be retained, a match of at least six nucleotides to both a V gene segment and a J gene segment was required. A rearrangement was called productive if the CDR3 had no stop codons and remained in frame with V and J, and every other rearrangement was called non-productive. CDR3 was defined according to IMGT convention as the region running from the second conserved V-encoded cysteine to the conserved J-encoded phenylalanine. The earlier analysis of some 550 of the donors excluded any sequence lacking an unambiguous match to a single V gene segment. In an earlier analysis of some 590 of the donors, V segments were called functional above 56.7% productive rearrangements and were called segregating when the between-donor standard deviation exceeded 5%. A statistical classification framework was built for diagnosing cytomegalovirus status from the catalog of TCR beta chain sequences. In a later analysis, V and J genes were assigned by comparing TCR nucleotide sequences against IMGT/GENE-DB human TR gene sequences. In a later analysis, CDR3 sequences and most-parsimonious VDJ recombination scenarios were assigned using the TCRdist pipeline. In a later analysis, every TCR beta chain was defined by the combination of its CDR3 amino acid sequence and its V-gene family, and reads without a unique V-gene family were dropped. As a way to deal with suspected cross-contamination and a sequencing artifact, a later analysis dropped nearly 600 nucleotide sequences that were highly shared and had low generation probability. For each public chain, a later analysis derived a clonal expansion index from normalized ranks of inferred template counts within each repertoire. In a later analysis, generation probabilities were computed with a VDJ recombination model fitted to out-of-frame rearrangements, and the resulting probabilities were checked against IGoR. A later analysis scored TCR-TCR, TCR-HLA and TCR-CMV co-occurrence with hypergeometric tests, applying a repertoire-size bias correction to TCR pairs. False discovery rates were estimated in a later analysis by permuting HLA or CMV assignments 20 times. In a later analysis, co-occurring TCRs were grouped with DBSCAN, and TCRdist sequence similarity was added when clustering was performed within HLA-allele-positive subsets. Repertoires with fewer than 30,000 or more than 120,000 public chains were left out of co-occurrence clustering, as were about 5 repertoires with anomalous nucleotide sharing. TCRdb obtained this table from immuneACCESS and retained in-frame rearrangements with V and J assigned. These tables miss some clones; where compared with another copy, unresolved V genes account for less than half of the shortfall, and the remainder is unexplained. The V and J calls and clone size come from that table; D and trimming were worked out from the DNA. This sample lists some 150,000 clones; just over 70% were detected once. In total, the top ten clones hold 1.5% to 2% of the sample.

To note about this clone: The target of this receptor is not known. The sample holds no much larger clone one base away, and base qualities are not on file.

The cohort consisted of approximately 670 healthy bone marrow donors. At the time of sampling, every cohort member was nominally healthy, though immune exposures that went unrecorded were likely present. The donor tested CMV seronegative, placing the donor among the 350 or so seronegative members of the cohort. Every donor gave a peripheral blood sample, and the peripheral blood mononuclear cells from that sample were used for TCR beta sequencing. Genomic DNA was extracted from the blood cell samples with the Qiagen DNeasy Blood Extraction Kit. Relative to germline, V is missing 1 base and J is missing 7 bases, with 7 bases of the junction outside any gene match. Per the germline V gene, SGHRS is the CDR1 and YFSETQ is the CDR2. The CDR3, cysteine through phenylalanine, is 14 amino acids long. The entry retains the CDR3 DNA only, 42 bases that are in frame from base 1.

This sequence uses TRBV5-1 and TRBJ1-2, and 7 bases in between align with TRBD1. The TCR sequence derives from a woman in her 30s in good health and CMV-seronegative. The specimen was PBMCs. The CDR3 reads CASSLTGTERGYTF. DNA sequence: TGCGCCAGCAGCTTGACCGGGACAGAACGTGGCTACACCTTC.